The text below deals with one T cell receptor (beta chain). Its antigen is not known. Specified time point: pretreatment peripheral blood. Each patient supplied 1 to 8 pretreatment and on-treatment samples. Profiling relied on immunoSEQ multiplex PCR, and the TCRdb table lists in-frame clones only, not all of them. Altogether approximately 52,000 clones are present, around 86% being singletons, with the ten largest covering approximately 14%. The sample is drawn from a study of PD-L1 blockade in urothelial cancer. For the study at large: When patients started atezolizumab around 2014, it was given at 1,200 mg intravenously every 3 weeks. Blood gave a median about 150,000 T cells.

Overall study results and limits: It was durable-benefit patients whose tumor-associated blood clones expanded more at 3 weeks.

Unmatched junction bases numbered 10, after V lost 4 bases and J lost 2 bases. The CDR3 sequence is 17 residues long. The receptor's source is a man in his 70s with urothelial cancer. The sequencing here drew on PBMCs, taken around atezolizumab (anti-PD-L1) treatment. The rearrangement joins TRBV5-3 to TRBJ1-1; 11 bases fit TRBD1. TRBV5-3 is flagged as an ORF with uncertain function. The CDR3 spells CARSQRTGGSLNTEAFF. CDR3 nucleotide sequence: TGTGCCAGAAGCCAAAGGACAGGGGGCAGCCTTAACACTGAAGCTTTCTTT.